Listed below are T cell receptor beta chains from one sample, sequenced in a study of PD-1 blockade in classical Hodgkin lymphoma. The protocol was immunoSEQ multiplex PCR, while the TCRdb copy is restricted to in-frame clones and leaves out a portion. The profile shows about 25,000 clones, more than 75% of them singletons. The sequences come from peripheral blood mononuclear cells (PBMCs), collected at baseline. These receptors came from a human donor with classical Hodgkin lymphoma. Each CDR3 is given with its conserved first and last residue. Each record gives: D gene, clone size, J gene, V gene, CDR3 protein, CDR3 DNA. The D gene is left open where the match is weak. Some rows mark clone size as missing; the rest say once, few, many or name a class of expanded clone.

d_gene: .
abundance: .
j_gene: TRBJ1-2
v_gene: TRBV19
CDR3aa: CASSIRGGTANYGYTF
CDR3nt: TGTGCCAGTAGTATTAGGGGGGGTACAGCTAACTATGGCTACACCTTC

d_gene: TRBD1
abundance: .
j_gene: TRBJ2-5
v_gene: TRBV11-2
CDR3aa: CASSPLIGGTLETQYF
CDR3nt: TGTGCCAGCAGCCCCCTCATAGGGGGCACGTTGGAGACCCAGTACTTC

d_gene: TRBD1
abundance: .
j_gene: TRBJ1-1
v_gene: TRBV5-1
CDR3aa: CASSGRDSFLRENTEAFF
CDR3nt: TGCGCCAGCAGCGGCCGGGACAGCTTTCTTCGGGAGAACACTGAAGCTTTCTTT

d_gene: .
abundance: .
j_gene: TRBJ1-2
v_gene: TRBV5-1
CDR3aa: CASSLEGTYGYTF
CDR3nt: TGCGCCAGCAGCTTGGAAGGGACATATGGCTACACCTTC

d_gene: TRBD1
abundance: .
j_gene: TRBJ2-7
v_gene: TRBV7-8
CDR3aa: CASSLLGDRGYEQYF
CDR3nt: TGTGCCAGCAGCTTACTCGGGGACAGGGGCTACGAGCAGTACTTC

d_gene: .
abundance: .
j_gene: TRBJ1-2
v_gene: TRBV4-2
CDR3aa: CASSQDVGDGYTF
CDR3nt: TGTGCCAGCAGCCAAGACGTAGGGGATGGCTACACCTTC

d_gene: .
abundance: .
j_gene: TRBJ2-2
v_gene: TRBV19
CDR3aa: CASSISGNTGELFF
CDR3nt: TGTGCCAGTAGTATATCTGGCAACACCGGGGAGCTGTTTTTT

d_gene: .
abundance: once
j_gene: TRBJ1-2
v_gene: TRBV7-8
CDR3aa: CASSPDRPPYGYTF
CDR3nt: TGTGCCAGCAGCCCCGATCGACCCCCCTATGGCTACACCTTC

d_gene: TRBD1
abundance: .
j_gene: TRBJ2-2
v_gene: TRBV9
CDR3aa: CASSVVTGGGELFF
CDR3nt: TGTGCCAGCAGCGTAGTAACAGGGGGTGGGGAGCTGTTTTTT

d_gene: TRBD2
abundance: .
j_gene: TRBJ2-1
v_gene: TRBV5-1
CDR3aa: CASSLDSGGYNEQFF
CDR3nt: TGCGCCAGCAGCTTGGATAGCGGGGGGTACAATGAGCAGTTCTTC

d_gene: .
abundance: few
j_gene: TRBJ2-7
v_gene: TRBV19
CDR3aa: CASLDFRRGPYEQYF
CDR3nt: TGTGCCAGCCTGGACTTCCGGAGGGGGCCCTACGAGCAGTACTTC

d_gene: TRBD2
abundance: .
j_gene: TRBJ2-3
v_gene: TRBV2
CDR3aa: CASSESLAGTSDTQYF
CDR3nt: TGTGCCAGCAGTGAAAGCCTAGCGGGGACGTCAGATACGCAGTATTTT

d_gene: .
abundance: .
j_gene: TRBJ2-7
v_gene: TRBV6-5
CDR3aa: CASSPPKGPVSEQYF
CDR3nt: TGTGCCAGCAGTCCCCCCAAGGGTCCCGTGAGCGAGCAGTACTTC

d_gene: TRBD2
abundance: .
j_gene: TRBJ2-1
v_gene: TRBV5-1
CDR3aa: CASSPGLAEYNEQFF
CDR3nt: TGCGCCAGCAGCCCGGGACTAGCGGAATACAATGAGCAGTTCTTC

d_gene: .
abundance: .
j_gene: TRBJ2-5
v_gene: TRBV9
CDR3aa: CASSVDSTQETQYF
CDR3nt: TGTGCCAGCAGCGTAGATTCTACCCAAGAGACCCAGTACTTC

d_gene: .
abundance: .
j_gene: TRBJ2-3
v_gene: TRBV19
CDR3aa: CASRTASTDTQYF
CDR3nt: TGTGCCAGTAGGACGGCTAGCACAGATACGCAGTATTTT

d_gene: .
abundance: .
j_gene: TRBJ2-7
v_gene: TRBV6-1
CDR3aa: CASKQGRSYEQYF
CDR3nt: TGTGCCAGCAAACAGGGTAGATCCTACGAGCAGTACTTC

d_gene: TRBD2
abundance: once
j_gene: TRBJ2-5
v_gene: TRBV6-5
CDR3aa: CASSNSGRGETQYF
CDR3nt: TGTGCCAGCAGTAACTCCGGGCGGGGGGAGACCCAGTACTTC

d_gene: .
abundance: .
j_gene: TRBJ1-4
v_gene: TRBV11-3
CDR3aa: CASSLTVTLILFF
CDR3nt: TGTGCCAGCAGCTTAACCGTTACCCTCATACTGTTTTTT

d_gene: .
abundance: once
j_gene: TRBJ1-2
v_gene: TRBV4-1
CDR3aa: CASSSPGKSQGGHYGYTF
CDR3nt: TGCGCCAGCAGCTCTCCAGGCAAGAGCCAAGGGGGGCACTATGGCTACACCTTC

d_gene: TRBD1
abundance: .
j_gene: TRBJ2-7
v_gene: TRBV6-6
CDR3aa: CASSPPTGTDSYEQYF
CDR3nt: TGTGCCAGCAGTCCGCCGACCGGGACAGACTCCTACGAGCAGTACTTC

d_gene: TRBD2
abundance: once
j_gene: TRBJ2-2
v_gene: TRBV6-6
CDR3aa: CASSLSGGASGELFF
CDR3nt: TGTGCCAGCAGTCTCAGCGGGGGGGCTTCCGGGGAGCTGTTTTTT

d_gene: .
abundance: once
j_gene: TRBJ1-2
v_gene: TRBV6-6
CDR3aa: CASSRLANYGYTF
CDR3nt: TGTGCCAGCAGTAGACTGGCTAACTATGGCTACACCTTC

d_gene: .
abundance: few
j_gene: TRBJ1-4
v_gene: TRBV6-1
CDR3aa: CASSEVPTANEKLFF
CDR3nt: TGTGCCAGCAGTGAAGTACCTACGGCTAATGAAAAACTGTTTTTT

d_gene: .
abundance: .
j_gene: TRBJ1-1
v_gene: TRBV5-1
CDR3aa: CASSFSMDANTEAFF
CDR3nt: TGCGCCAGCAGCTTTTCCATGGACGCCAACACTGAAGCTTTCTTT

d_gene: .
abundance: once
j_gene: TRBJ2-3
v_gene: TRBV5-1
CDR3aa: CASSLMGGQTDTQYF
CDR3nt: TGCGCCAGCAGCTTGATGGGGGGACAAACAGATACGCAGTATTTT

d_gene: TRBD1
abundance: .
j_gene: TRBJ2-7
v_gene: TRBV7-1
CDR3aa: CASSPGQGGEQYF
CDR3nt: TGTGCCAGCAGCCCGGGACAGGGGGGCGAGCAGTACTTC

d_gene: .
abundance: .
j_gene: TRBJ1-4
v_gene: TRBV6-5
CDR3aa: CASKGAGTTNEKLFF
CDR3nt: TGTGCCAGCAAAGGCGCGGGGACAACTAATGAAAAACTGTTTTTT

d_gene: .
abundance: .
j_gene: TRBJ1-6
v_gene: TRBV6-6
CDR3aa: CASSVQGYSPLHF
CDR3nt: TGTGCCAGCAGTGTACAGGGTTATTCACCCCTCCACTTT

d_gene: TRBD1
abundance: .
j_gene: TRBJ1-4
v_gene: TRBV5-1
CDR3aa: CASSGGQGGNEKLFF
CDR3nt: TGCGCCAGCAGCGGGGGACAGGGAGGAAATGAAAAACTGTTTTTT

d_gene: TRBD2
abundance: .
j_gene: TRBJ2-1
v_gene: TRBV6-5
CDR3aa: CASSYWTSGGGEQFF
CDR3nt: TGTGCCAGCAGTTACTGGACTAGCGGGGGGGGTGAGCAGTTCTTC

d_gene: .
abundance: .
j_gene: TRBJ1-1
v_gene: TRBV2
CDR3aa: CASSDGTNEAFF
CDR3nt: TGTGCCAGCAGTGACGGAACCAATGAAGCTTTCTTT

d_gene: TRBD2
abundance: .
j_gene: TRBJ2-3
v_gene: TRBV15
CDR3aa: CATRPGLAGGYLTDTQYF
CDR3nt: TGTGCCACCAGACCGGGACTAGCGGGGGGCTACCTCACAGATACGCAGTATTTT

d_gene: .
abundance: .
j_gene: TRBJ2-2
v_gene: TRBV7-8
CDR3aa: CASSTASYTGELFF
CDR3nt: TGTGCCAGCAGCACCGCGTCGTACACCGGGGAGCTGTTTTTT

d_gene: TRBD1
abundance: .
j_gene: TRBJ2-7
v_gene: TRBV18
CDR3aa: CASSPDRGAYGDEQYF
CDR3nt: TGTGCCAGCTCACCGGACAGGGGGGCATACGGCGACGAGCAGTACTTC

d_gene: .
abundance: .
j_gene: TRBJ2-1
v_gene: TRBV7-7
CDR3aa: CASSKQGLSNEQFF
CDR3nt: TGTGCTAGCAGCAAACAGGGTCTTTCAAATGAGCAGTTCTTC

d_gene: .
abundance: .
j_gene: TRBJ1-1
v_gene: TRBV19
CDR3aa: CASSYQDRNTEAFF
CDR3nt: TGTGCCAGTAGCTACCAGGACAGGAACACTGAAGCTTTCTTT

d_gene: .
abundance: .
j_gene: TRBJ1-2
v_gene: TRBV7-9
CDR3aa: CASSLDRVDGYTF
CDR3nt: TGTGCCAGCAGCTTAGACAGGGTGGATGGCTACACCTTC

d_gene: .
abundance: .
j_gene: TRBJ1-6
v_gene: TRBV6-6
CDR3aa: CASSPPGRDNSPLHF
CDR3nt: TGTGCCAGCAGTCCCCCGGGACGGGATAATTCACCCCTCCACTTT

d_gene: .
abundance: .
j_gene: TRBJ2-1
v_gene: TRBV5-1
CDR3aa: CASSLNGGRGFSYNEQFF
CDR3nt: TGCGCCAGCAGCTTGAACGGCGGGCGGGGTTTCTCCTACAATGAGCAGTTCTTC

d_gene: TRBD1
abundance: .
j_gene: TRBJ2-4
v_gene: TRBV11-2
CDR3aa: CASRQLTGTGPNIQYF
CDR3nt: TGTGCCAGCAGACAACTCACCGGGACAGGACCAAACATTCAGTACTTC

d_gene: TRBD2
abundance: .
j_gene: TRBJ2-7
v_gene: TRBV6-1
CDR3aa: CASSEGLAGGVDEQYF
CDR3nt: TGTGCCAGCAGTGAAGGGCTAGCGGGGGGGGTCGACGAGCAGTACTTC

d_gene: .
abundance: .
j_gene: TRBJ1-2
v_gene: TRBV19
CDR3aa: CASSIGLRYGYTF
CDR3nt: TGTGCCAGTAGTATAGGGCTCCGCTATGGCTACACCTTC

d_gene: .
abundance: .
j_gene: TRBJ2-1
v_gene: TRBV5-1
CDR3aa: CASSATGASYNEQFF
CDR3nt: TGCGCCAGCAGCGCGACTGGGGCCTCCTACAATGAGCAGTTCTTC

d_gene: .
abundance: few
j_gene: TRBJ1-2
v_gene: TRBV7-9
CDR3aa: CASSNRGGYGYTF
CDR3nt: TGTGCCAGCAGCAACCGAGGAGGCTATGGCTACACCTTC

d_gene: .
abundance: few
j_gene: TRBJ1-2
v_gene: TRBV5-1
CDR3aa: CASSGGTGYEGYTF
CDR3nt: TGCGCCAGCAGCGGCGGCACGGGATATGAAGGCTACACCTTC

d_gene: .
abundance: .
j_gene: TRBJ2-2
v_gene: TRBV5-1
CDR3aa: CASSLDWGELFF
CDR3nt: TGCGCCAGCAGCTTGGATTGGGGGGAGCTGTTTTTT

d_gene: .
abundance: once
j_gene: TRBJ1-2
v_gene: TRBV6-5
CDR3aa: CASSPPLGGFYGYTF
CDR3nt: TGTGCCAGCAGTCCCCCTCTAGGGGGATTCTATGGCTACACCTTC

d_gene: .
abundance: .
j_gene: TRBJ2-3
v_gene: TRBV5-1
CDR3aa: CASSLDPISTDTQYF
CDR3nt: TGCGCCAGCAGCCTGGACCCAATATCCACAGATACGCAGTATTTT